The T cell receptor beta chain described here comes from a study of identical twins (dated by TCRdb to about 2016). Regarding the research as a whole: To test whether fetal clonotypes persist, the study used deep sequencing on TCR alpha and beta repertoires from monozygotic twins, unrelated adults of various ages, and cord blood. To rule out contamination, the twin experiments were replicated at different times with different library preparation protocols. The paper's findings and limits, for the study overall: Because the same donors could not be followed over many years, the conclusions depended on cross-sectional statistical analysis. Fewer insertions were carried by abundant cord blood beta clonotypes, a similar but weaker trend appeared in young adult naive repertoires, and no such trend appeared in memory repertoires. A weaker excess of twin sharing was found in beta out-of-frame sequences because the signal-to-noise ratio was lowered by fewer shared sequences. Invariant T cells such as MAIT and iNKT could partly confound zero-insertion analyses, though diverse VJ usage argued against this for most clonotypes. Out-of-frame TCR alpha sharing in monozygotic twins was systematically underestimated by recombination models, whereas sharing between unrelated individuals was in agreement with the recombination models. Compared with coincidental sharing between unrelated individuals, out-of-frame TCR alpha sequences shared between twins showed an excess of sequences with low generation probability.

The library was built by means of 5' RACE. Instrument used: Illumina HiSeq 2000. Template switching added a universal primer binding site, and the final cDNA carried a unique molecular identifier that allowed TCR cDNA molecules to be counted accurately. Specific primers in the conserved constant-segment region were used to synthesize first-strand cDNA for the TCR alpha and beta chains. To control for contamination, every cDNA library carried two barcodes: a SMART-Mk sample barcode plus Illumina barcodes. TruSeq adapter sequences along with Illumina sample barcodes were introduced in two successive PCR steps. The TCR alpha and beta cDNA libraries were sequenced on the Illumina HiSeq platform using custom primers. In the original analysis: Raw reads were processed with MiGEC to extract unique molecular identifiers, and MiXCR was used to determine CDR3 positions. Recombination models were inferred per individual with the repgenHMM and IGoR tools using an EM algorithm. Shared clonotypes were analyzed with the tcR package in R, and sharing was normalized by the product of cloneset sizes. Out-of-frame nonproductive sequences were analyzed to study raw recombination free of thymic and clonal selection effects. The public reads were run again by TCRdb, first through fastp at Q25 and then through MiXCR, and only productive beta chains were kept. Rows with a matching CDR3 protein are joined into one entry that keeps the most common DNA and genes. What appears here as the V and J calls and clone size reflects TCRdb's work, not the paper's. In this sample the table shows fewer than 900,000 distinct CDR3 sequences, around 20% of which occur a single time. In total, the top ten clones hold approximately 4.3% of the sample.

The CDR3, cysteine through phenylalanine, is 13 amino acids long. The CDR3 DNA has 39 bases and is translated from base 1. CDR1 KGHSH and CDR2 LQKENI were looked up in the germline V gene. V loses 3 bases, J loses 3 bases, and the germline ends lie 8 bases apart. On this clonotype itself: The target of this receptor is not known. No qualities accompany the bases; no much larger clone lies one base away.

All donors were healthy Caucasians. The twin cohort comprised three pairs of female monozygotic twins, all aged roughly 18 to 30 years. Peripheral blood mononuclear cells were used as the source from which RNA for TCR libraries was isolated. A further study also used this sample, focusing on T cells expressing NK-cell markers. As that second paper reports: In sorted CD3+CD56+NKG2C+, CD3+CD56+NKG2C- and CD3+CD56-NKG2C+ T-cell subsets from several donors, TCR beta-chain repertoires were profiled. Among the eight sequenced donors, seven were HCMV-seropositive and one was HCMV-seronegative. To restrict sorting to alphabetaTCR-expressing T cells, an anti-gammadeltaTCR antibody was added in several experiments. In more than 5 donors, the dominant CD3+CD56+NKG2C+ clonotypes ranked among the top 10 CD8+ clonotypes, making up about 1.0-7.5% of CD8+ T cells. Those dominant clonotypes were again the most abundant among CD3+CD56-NKG2C+ cells in several donors, at about 25-65%. Whether the expanded NKG2C-expressing T cell clones were specific for HCMV antigens was left unclear. Randomly selected healthy volunteers, three men and five women, were used as the eight sequenced donors. To determine HCMV serostatus, a commercial ELISA kit was used to detect HCMV-specific IgG in serum. For more than five donors, bulk peripheral blood T-cell repertoires were additionally sequenced from unsorted PBMC. MIGEC handled demultiplexing of the reads and grouping by UMI, while MiTCR was used to assemble and quantify clonotypes. To exclude erroneous sequences, any TCR cDNA sequence not supported by at least two reads was discarded. The tcR package was used for downstream repertoire analysis, and clonotypes were matched across fractions by CDR3 nucleotide sequence plus V segment. VDJmatch was used to annotate antigen specificity against VDJdb, with one amino acid substitution allowed in CDR3.

The sample comprised PBMCs. Rearrangement joined TRBV18 to TRBJ2-5, with TRBD2 perhaps the D gene, on 5 matching bases. This sequence was found in a woman between 18 and 29 years old in good health. The sequenced DNA is TGTGCCAGCTCACCCACTAGGGAAGAGACCCAGTACTTC. This yields the protein CASSPTREETQYF.